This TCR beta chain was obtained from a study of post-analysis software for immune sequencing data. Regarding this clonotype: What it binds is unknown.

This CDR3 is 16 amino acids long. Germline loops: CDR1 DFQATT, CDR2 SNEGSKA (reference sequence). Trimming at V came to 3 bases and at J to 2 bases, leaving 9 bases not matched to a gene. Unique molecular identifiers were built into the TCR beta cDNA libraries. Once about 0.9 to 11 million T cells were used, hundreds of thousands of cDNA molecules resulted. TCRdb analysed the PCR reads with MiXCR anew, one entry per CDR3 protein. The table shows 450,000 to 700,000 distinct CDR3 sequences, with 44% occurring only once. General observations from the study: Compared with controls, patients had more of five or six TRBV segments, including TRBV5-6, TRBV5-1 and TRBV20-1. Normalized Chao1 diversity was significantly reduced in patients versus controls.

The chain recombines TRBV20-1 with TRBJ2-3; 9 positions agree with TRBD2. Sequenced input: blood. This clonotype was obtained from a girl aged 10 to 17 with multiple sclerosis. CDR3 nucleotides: TGCAGTGCTAGTTTCATAGCGGGGGCTACCACAGATACGCAGTATTTT. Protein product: CSASFIAGATTDTQYF.